These 10 T cell receptor beta chains share one sample of origin, sequenced in a study of blood T cell repertoires in COVID-19. TCRdb's copy holds only in-frame clones and misses some; the assay was immunoSEQ multiplex PCR. The data contain under 250,000 clones, roughly 80% of them singletons. Specimen: peripheral blood. The origin of the receptors is a woman aged 18-29 years with acute or convalescent COVID-19.

The chain carries TRBV12-3 or TRBV12-4 and TRBJ2-1; D not resolved. Between the trimmed V and J ends, which lost 7 bases and 9 bases, there was a span of 16 bases. The CDR3 totals 13 residues. The CDR3, as DNA: TGTGCCAGCACCTTTGGGCTGGTTGCTGAGCAGTTCTTC. Translating gives CASTFGLVAEQFF.

This clone was seen once. The CDR3 DNA reads as TGTGCCACCAGCAGCGGACAGGGAAACATTCAGTACTTC. It specifies CATSSGQGNIQYF. This chain links TRBV15 with TRBJ2-4, with 8 bases identical to TRBD1. J gave up 6 bases and V 3 bases, and 1 base lay outside the gene matches. The CDR3 has 13 amino acids. Germline CDR1 reads LNHNV; CDR2 reads YYDKDF (reference sequence).

This chain links TRBV2 with TRBJ1-3; D not certain. The V gene lost 4 bases and the J gene lost 4 bases, with 11 bases spanning the gap. CDR3 length: 14 residues. Germline V gives CDR1 SNHLY, CDR2 FYNNEI. The CDR3 region is CASSGDSWGNTIYF. For the CDR3, the DNA is TGTGCCAGCAGTGGTGACTCGTGGGGAAACACCATATATTTT.

The chain employs TRBV19 and TRBJ1-1, with no clear D. Germline values: CDR1 LNHDA, CDR2 SQIVND (reference sequence). The V gene lost 2 bases and the J gene lost 4 bases, with 8 bases spanning the gap. The CDR3 is 13 amino acids. The CDR3 here is CASSIRVGTEAFF. The DNA of the CDR3 is TGTGCCAGTAGTATAAGAGTTGGCACTGAAGCTTTCTTT. The variable domain in full, completed from reference TRBV19 and TRBJ1-1, reads DGGITQSPKYLFRKEGQNVTLSCEQNLNHDAMYWYRQDPGQGLRLIYYSQIVNDFQKGDIAEGYSVSREKKESFPLTVTSAQKNPTAFYLCASSIRVGTEAFFGQGTRLTVV.

CDR3 in amino acids: CASRSRTGVREKLFF. DNA for the CDR3: TGTGCCAGCAGAAGTAGAACAGGGGTTCGTGAAAAACTGTTTTTT. V is TRBV2 and J is TRBJ1-4; TRBD1 aligns across 7 bases. Trimming took 6 bases from V and 7 from J; bases not matched to a gene: 11. Germline assignment: CDR1 SNHLY and CDR2 FYNNEI. The CDR3 consists of 15 residues. Together with reference TRBV2 and TRBJ1-4, the CDR3 gives the full variable domain: EPEVTQTPSHQVTQMGQEVILRCVPISNHLYFYWYRQILGQKVEFLVSFYNNEISEKSEIFDDQFSVERPDGSNFTLKIRSTKLEDSAMYFCASRSRTGVREKLFFGSGTQLSVL.

There are a few counts of this clone. This chain connects TRBV4-3 to TRBJ1-2, with 7 bases fitting TRBD1. The CDR3 contains 15 residues. Trimming at V came to 2 bases and at J to 4 bases, leaving 7 bases not matched to a gene. Germline CDR1 is LGHNA and CDR2 is YSLEER. For the CDR3, the DNA is TGCGCCAGCAGCCAACGACAGGGAACTCTCTATGGCTACACCTTC. Translating gives CASSQRQGTLYGYTF.

The chain has TRBV3-1 (or the pseudogene TRBV3-2) and TRBJ2-7, with 10 positions matching TRBD1. Trimming cost V 3 bases and J 3 bases; bases outside gene matches: 14. This CDR3 has 18 residues. CDR1 and CDR2 from the germline V gene are LGHDT and YNNKEL (reference sequence). The CDR3 region is CASSQTGGAGFALYEQYF. CDR3 coding DNA: TGTGCCAGCAGCCAGACAGGGGGCGCTGGGTTCGCCCTCTACGAGCAGTACTTC.

The rearrangement links TRBV5-4 to TRBJ2-5; D is unclear. Trimming stripped 0 bases from V and 2 bases from J, with 8 bases between. The germline V gene has CDR1 SGHNT and CDR2 YYREEE (reference sequence). CDR3 length equals 14 residues. The DNA of the CDR3 is TGTGCCAGCAGCTTGGACCCTACTCAAGAGACCCAGTACTTC. Its protein is CASSLDPTQETQYF.

The chain couples TRBV5-4 to TRBJ1-2, with 10 bases identical to TRBD1. Germline assignment: CDR1 SGHNT and CDR2 YYREEE (reference sequence). The ends lost 5 bases at V and 5 bases at J; junction bases unmatched: 15. The CDR3 has 17 amino acids. The CDR3 bases are TGTGCCAGCAGGGAAGGGACAGGGGCGGTTCAGTCTTATGGCTACACCTTC. Encoded protein: CASREGTGAVQSYGYTF. Supplemented by reference TRBV5-4 and TRBJ1-2, the full variable domain reads ETGVTQSPTHLIKTRGQQVTLRCSSQSGHNTVSWYQQALGQGPQFIFQYYREEENGRGNFPPRFSGLQFPNYSSELNVNALELDDSALYLCASREGTGAVQSYGYTFGSGTRLTVV.

This chain joins TRBV2 and TRBJ2-7; 11 bases match TRBD2. In germline, CDR1 is SNHLY, CDR2 FYNNEI. After removal of 2 bases from V and 0 bases from J, the junction contained 3 bases not matched to a gene. This CDR3 spans 16 amino acids. CDR3 residues: CASSELTSGNSYEQYF. The CDR3 coding sequence is TGTGCCAGCAGTGAATTGACTAGCGGGAACTCCTACGAGCAGTACTTC.